A single T cell receptor beta chain is shown here with its context. The CDR3 loop spans 15 amino acids. Germline lookup yields CDR1 MGHRA and CDR2 YSYEKL. V shed 8 bases and J shed 0 bases, with 13 bases lying between them. The protocol was immunoSEQ multiplex PCR, while the TCRdb copy is restricted to in-frame clones and leaves out a portion. The sample carries roughly 160,000 clones, approximately 96% recorded once. The record originates from a study of control samples from healthy donors and cancer patients. This sequence originates from a woman aged 30 to 39 in good health. Sequenced sample: blood. This chain joins TRBV4-1 and TRBJ2-2; D is ambiguous. CDR3 amino acids: CASHLGVPNTGELFF. The CDR3 nucleotides read TGCGCCAGCCACTTAGGCGTCCCGAACACCGGGGAGCTGTTTTTT.